This T cell receptor beta chain appears in the sequencing data of a study of shared clonotypes between healthy human individuals. V trimming: 1 base; J trimming: 5 bases; junction bases outside the gene matches: 6. The CDR3 is made up of 14 amino acids. Germline CDR1 is SGHRS and CDR2 is YFSETQ. Findings and limits, study-wide: Depth was large, yet rarefaction showed that sorted-subset sequencing was incomplete.

About this clone: Its antigen is as yet unknown.

The table came from immunoSEQ multiplex PCR; TCRdb's copy has only in-frame clones and leaves some out. The sample shows roughly 1.5 million clones, around 98% of them seen only once. The chain is built from TRBV5-1 and TRBJ2-7, with TRBD1 matching over 7 bases. The receptor's source is a man aged 25-45 years in good health. The sample taken for sequencing was naive CD4+ T cells sorted from blood. This sample's subset: CD45RA+ positively selected. CDR3 residues: CASSLLPTGDEQYF. The CDR3 nucleotides read TGCGCCAGCAGCTTGCTACCCACAGGGGACGAGCAGTACTTC.